This paragraph covers one T cell receptor (beta chain) sequence. As the sequencing template, cDNA was produced by extracting RNA and reverse transcribing it. Sequenced by immunoSEQ multiplex PCR; TCRdb stores in-frame clones only, minus some. Among about 110,000 clones listed, 80% to 85% were seen once. The data are from a study of CD8+ T cells in alopecia areata. CDR3 length equals 12 residues. Per the germline V gene, CDR1 is PRHDT and CDR2 is FYEKMQ (reference sequence). The germline V and J ends were trimmed by 8 bases and 4 bases, with 11 bases remaining between them. Treatment specified: oral pan-JAK inhibitor, 5-10 mg twice daily.

This clonotype was sampled from a human donor with alopecia areata. Sequences were derived from CD8+ T cells sorted from blood, sampled at week 24, from a patient treated with tofacitinib. The chain is built from TRBV13 and TRBJ1-2; D may be TRBD1 (6 bases). The CDR3 spells CASDDRIYGYTF. The CDR3, as DNA: TGTGCCAGCGATGACAGGATCTATGGCTACACCTTC.